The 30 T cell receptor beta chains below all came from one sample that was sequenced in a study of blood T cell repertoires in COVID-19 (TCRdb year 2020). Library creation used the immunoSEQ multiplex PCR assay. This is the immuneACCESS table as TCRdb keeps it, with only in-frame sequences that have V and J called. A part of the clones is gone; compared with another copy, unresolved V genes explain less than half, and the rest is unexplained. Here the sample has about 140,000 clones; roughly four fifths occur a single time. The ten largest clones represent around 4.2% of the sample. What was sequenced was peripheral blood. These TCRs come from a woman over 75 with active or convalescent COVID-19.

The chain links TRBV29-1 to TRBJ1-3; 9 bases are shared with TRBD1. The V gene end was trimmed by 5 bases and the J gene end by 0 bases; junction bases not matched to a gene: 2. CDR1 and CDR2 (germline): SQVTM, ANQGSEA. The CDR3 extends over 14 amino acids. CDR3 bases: TGCAGCGTTAGGACAGGGGTCTCTGGAAACACCATATATTTT. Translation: CSVRTGVSGNTIYF.

In nucleotides, the CDR3 is TGTGCCAGCAGCCAAGAGAGTCCAGCGGGGGGGCAAAATACGCAGTATTTT. Translating gives CASSQESPAGGQNTQYF. The V and J genes are TRBV4-2 and TRBJ2-3; TRBD2 aligns across 10 bases. J lost 7 bases, V lost 0 bases, and 10 bases had no gene match. Looked up from germline, CDR1 is LGHNA and CDR2 is YNFKEQ. The CDR3 contains 17 residues.

The chain's CDR3 is CASSPRTSGGDYNEQFF. Written as DNA, the CDR3 is TGTGCCAGCAGCCCAAGGACTAGCGGGGGGGATTACAATGAGCAGTTCTTC. The V call is TRBV28, the J call TRBJ2-1; TRBD2 aligns across 15 bases. Per the germline V gene, CDR1 is MDHEN and CDR2 is SYDVKM. This CDR3 is built from 17 residues. Trimming took 6 bases from V and 4 from J; bases not matched to a gene: 7.

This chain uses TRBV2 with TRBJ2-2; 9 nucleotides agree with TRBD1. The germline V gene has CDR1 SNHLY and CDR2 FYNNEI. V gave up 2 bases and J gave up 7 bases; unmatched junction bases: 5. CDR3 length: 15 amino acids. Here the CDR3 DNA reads TGTGCCAGCAGTGAACTAACAGGGGGCGGCGGGGAGCTGTTTTTT. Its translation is CASSELTGGGGELFF.

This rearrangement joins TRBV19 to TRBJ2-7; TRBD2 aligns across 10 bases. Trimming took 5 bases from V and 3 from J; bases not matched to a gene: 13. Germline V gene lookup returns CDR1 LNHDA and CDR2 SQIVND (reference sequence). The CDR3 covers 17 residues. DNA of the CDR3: TGTGCCAGTAGTTCCCCGCAGCCACTAGCGGGGAGCTACGAGCAGTACTTC. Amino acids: CASSSPQPLAGSYEQYF.

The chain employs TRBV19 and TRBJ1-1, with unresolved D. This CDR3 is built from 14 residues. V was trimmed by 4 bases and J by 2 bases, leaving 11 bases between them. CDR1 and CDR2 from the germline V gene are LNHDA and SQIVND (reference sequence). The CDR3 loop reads CASSTREGNTEAFF. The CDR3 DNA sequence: TGTGCCAGTAGTACTAGGGAGGGTAACACTGAAGCTTTCTTT. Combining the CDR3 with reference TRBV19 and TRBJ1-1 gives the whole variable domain DGGITQSPKYLFRKEGQNVTLSCEQNLNHDAMYWYRQDPGQGLRLIYYSQIVNDFQKGDIAEGYSVSREKKESFPLTVTSAQKNPTAFYLCASSTREGNTEAFFGQGTRLTVV.

DNA of the CDR3: TGTGCCAGCTCAGGAGAATGGCCTAGTGGGAATGAGCAGTTCTTC. Amino acid sequence: CASSGEWPSGNEQFF. The chain combines TRBV18 with TRBJ2-1, with D uncertain. CDR3 size: 15 residues. V dropped 5 bases and J dropped 7 bases, with 18 bases sitting between them. Germline V gene data show CDR1 as KGHSH and CDR2 as LQKENI.

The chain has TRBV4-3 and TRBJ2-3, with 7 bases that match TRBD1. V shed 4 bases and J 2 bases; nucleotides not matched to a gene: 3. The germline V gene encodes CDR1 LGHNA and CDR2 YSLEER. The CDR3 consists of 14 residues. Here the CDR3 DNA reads TGCGCCAGCAGCCTCACAGGGGACACAGATACGCAGTATTTT. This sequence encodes CASSLTGDTDTQYF.

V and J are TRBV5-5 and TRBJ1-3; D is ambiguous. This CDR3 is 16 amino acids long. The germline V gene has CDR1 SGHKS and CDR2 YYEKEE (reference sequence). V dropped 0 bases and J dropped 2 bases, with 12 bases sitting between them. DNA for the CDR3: TGTGCCAGCAGCTTGGTTTGGGTTGGAGCTGGAAACACCATATATTTT. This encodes CASSLVWVGAGNTIYF. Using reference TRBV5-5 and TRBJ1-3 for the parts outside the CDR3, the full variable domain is DAGVTQSPTHLIKTRGQQVTLRCSPISGHKSVSWYQQVLGQGPQFIFQYYEKEERGRGNFPDRFSARQFPNYSSELNVNALLLGDSALYLCASSLVWVGAGNTIYFGEGSWLTVV.

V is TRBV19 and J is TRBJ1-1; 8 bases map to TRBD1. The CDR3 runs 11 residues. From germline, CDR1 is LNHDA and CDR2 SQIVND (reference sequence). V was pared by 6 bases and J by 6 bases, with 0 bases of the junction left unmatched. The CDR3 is CASRTGAEAFF. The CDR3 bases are TGTGCCAGTAGGACAGGGGCTGAAGCTTTCTTT.

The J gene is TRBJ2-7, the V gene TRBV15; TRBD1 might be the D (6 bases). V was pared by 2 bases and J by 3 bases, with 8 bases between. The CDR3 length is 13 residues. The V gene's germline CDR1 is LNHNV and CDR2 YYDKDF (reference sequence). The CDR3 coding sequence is TGTGCCACCAGCAGACCGGACAGCTACGAGCAGTACTTC. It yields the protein CATSRPDSYEQYF.

The CDR3: CASSLSGEPKETQYF. In DNA form, the CDR3 reads TGTGCCAGCAGTCTTAGCGGAGAACCGAAAGAGACCCAGTACTTC. The V call is TRBV9, the J call TRBJ2-5, with D perhaps matching TRBD2 (6 bases). Germline V gene data show CDR1 as SGDLS and CDR2 as YYNGEE. This CDR3 has 15 amino acids. The V end was cut by 5 bases, the J end by 3 bases, with 17 bases between.

CDR3 coding DNA: TGTGCCACCAGTGACAGCCGGGACAGGGCTCAGCCCCAGCATTTT. Translated, it gives CATSDSRDRAQPQHF. This sequence joins TRBV24-1 and TRBJ1-5; 9 nucleotides line up with TRBD1. The CDR3 has 15 residues. With V trimmed by 4 bases and J by 6 bases, 6 bases remained unmatched. CDR1 and CDR2 (germline): KGHDR, SFDVKD.

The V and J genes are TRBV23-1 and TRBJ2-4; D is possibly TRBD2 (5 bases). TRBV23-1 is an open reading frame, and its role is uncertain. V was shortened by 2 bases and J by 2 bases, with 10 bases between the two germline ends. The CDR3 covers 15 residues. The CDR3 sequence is CASSQRGIPKNIQYF. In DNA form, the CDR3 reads TGCGCCAGCAGTCAACGGGGAATCCCCAAAAACATTCAGTACTTC.

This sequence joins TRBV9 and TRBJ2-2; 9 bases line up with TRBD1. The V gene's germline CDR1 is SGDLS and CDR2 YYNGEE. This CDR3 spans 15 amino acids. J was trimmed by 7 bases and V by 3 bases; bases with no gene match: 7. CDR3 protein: CASSAPQGAFGELFF. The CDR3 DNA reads TGTGCCAGCAGCGCGCCACAGGGGGCGTTCGGGGAGCTGTTTTTT.

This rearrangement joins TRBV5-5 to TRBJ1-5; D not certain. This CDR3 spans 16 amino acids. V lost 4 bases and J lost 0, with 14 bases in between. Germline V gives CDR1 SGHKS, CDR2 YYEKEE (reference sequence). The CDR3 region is CASSPGDGDSNQPQHF. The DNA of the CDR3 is TGTGCCAGCAGCCCGGGCGACGGGGATAGCAATCAGCCCCAGCATTTT.

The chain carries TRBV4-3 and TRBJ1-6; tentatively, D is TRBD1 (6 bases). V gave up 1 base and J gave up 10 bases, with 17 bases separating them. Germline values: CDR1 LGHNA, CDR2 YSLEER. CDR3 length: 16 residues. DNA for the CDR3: TGCGCCAGCAGCCAAGTTAGTCAGGACAGCCACTCACCCCTCCACTTT. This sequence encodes CASSQVSQDSHSPLHF.

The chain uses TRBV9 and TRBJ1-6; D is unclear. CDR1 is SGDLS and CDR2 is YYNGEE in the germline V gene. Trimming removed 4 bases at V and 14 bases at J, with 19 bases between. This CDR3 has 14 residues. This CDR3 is CASSLGRERVTLHF. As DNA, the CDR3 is TGTGCCAGCAGCCTCGGACGGGAAAGGGTCACCCTCCACTTT. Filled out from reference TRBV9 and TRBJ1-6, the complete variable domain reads DSGVTQTPKHLITATGQRVTLRCSPRSGDLSVYWYQQSLDQGLQFLIQYYNGEERAKGNILERFSAQQFPDLHSELNLSSLELGDSALYFCASSLGRERVTLHFGNGTRLTVT.

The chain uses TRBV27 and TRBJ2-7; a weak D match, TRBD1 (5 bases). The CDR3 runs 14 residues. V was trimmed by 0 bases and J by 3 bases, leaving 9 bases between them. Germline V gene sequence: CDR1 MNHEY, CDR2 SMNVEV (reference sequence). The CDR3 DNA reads TGTGCCAGCAGTTTATCCCGGACAAGCTACGAGCAGTACTTC. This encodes CASSLSRTSYEQYF.

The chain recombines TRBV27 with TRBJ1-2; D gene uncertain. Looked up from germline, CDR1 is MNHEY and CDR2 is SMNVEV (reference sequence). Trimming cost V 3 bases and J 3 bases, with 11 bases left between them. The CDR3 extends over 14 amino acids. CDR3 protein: CASSLIGRDYGYTF. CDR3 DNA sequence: TGTGCCAGCAGTTTGATCGGGCGGGACTATGGCTACACCTTC.

The CDR3 region is CASSLGQGAFRYGYTF. The CDR3 nucleotides are TGTGCCAGCAGCTTAGGACAGGGGGCGTTTCGGTATGGCTACACCTTC. The V and J genes are TRBV7-2 and TRBJ1-2, with TRBD1 identical over 10 bases. The CDR3 loop spans 16 amino acids. The V segment lost 1 base and the J segment 5 bases; nucleotides outside the gene matches: 7. Germline values: CDR1 SGHTA, CDR2 FQGNSA.

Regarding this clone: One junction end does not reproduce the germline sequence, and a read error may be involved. The DNA of the CDR3 is TGTGCCAGCAGCTTAGGGGGAGGACACCTAGCTCCAAACTTC. Amino acid sequence: CASSLGGGHLAPNF. The J gene is TRBJ1-2, the V gene TRBV11-2; TRBD1 is a possible D gene (5 bases). The CDR3 is 14 amino acids. Looked up from germline, CDR1 is SGHAT and CDR2 is FQNNGV.

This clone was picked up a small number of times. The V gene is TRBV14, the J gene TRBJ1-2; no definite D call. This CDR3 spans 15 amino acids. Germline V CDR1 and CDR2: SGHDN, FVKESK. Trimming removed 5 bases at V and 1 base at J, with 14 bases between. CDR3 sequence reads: CASSSHGGVNYGYTF. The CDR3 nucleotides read TGTGCCAGCAGCTCCCACGGTGGTGTTAACTATGGCTACACCTTC.

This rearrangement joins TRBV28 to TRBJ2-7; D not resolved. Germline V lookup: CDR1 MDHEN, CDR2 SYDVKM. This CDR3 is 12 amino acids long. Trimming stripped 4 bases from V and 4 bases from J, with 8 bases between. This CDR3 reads CASSYLSYEQYF. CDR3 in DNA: TGTGCCAGCAGTTATTTGAGTTACGAGCAGTACTTC.

The CDR3, as DNA: TGCGCCAGCAGCGTACAGGGGAATCCCTCCTACGAGCAGTACTTC. It codes for CASSVQGNPSYEQYF. The chain couples TRBV4-1 to TRBJ2-7; TRBD1 matches 7 bases. The ends lost 5 bases at V and 0 bases at J; junction bases unmatched: 7. The CDR3 has 15 residues. Looked up from germline, CDR1 is MGHRA and CDR2 is YSYEKL.

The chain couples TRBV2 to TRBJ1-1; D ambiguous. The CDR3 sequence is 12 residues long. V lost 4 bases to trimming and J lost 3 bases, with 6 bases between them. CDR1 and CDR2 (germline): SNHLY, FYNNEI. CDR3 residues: CASSVSYTEAFF. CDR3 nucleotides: TGTGCCAGCAGTGTCTCTTACACTGAAGCTTTCTTT.

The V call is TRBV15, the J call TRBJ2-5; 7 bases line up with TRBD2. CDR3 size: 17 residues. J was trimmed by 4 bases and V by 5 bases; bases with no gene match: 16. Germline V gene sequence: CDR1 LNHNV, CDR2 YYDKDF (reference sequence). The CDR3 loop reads CATSRTVSGSGRETQYF. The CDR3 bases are TGTGCCACCAGCCGCACCGTTAGCGGGTCCGGCCGAGAGACCCAGTACTTC.

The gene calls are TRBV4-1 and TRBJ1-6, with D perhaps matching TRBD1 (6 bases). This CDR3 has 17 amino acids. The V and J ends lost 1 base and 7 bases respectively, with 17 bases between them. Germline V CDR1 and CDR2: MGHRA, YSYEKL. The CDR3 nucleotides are TGCGCCAGCAGCCAAGGAGTAGGGGGTCAGGCGAATTCACCCCTCCACTTT. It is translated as CASSQGVGGQANSPLHF.

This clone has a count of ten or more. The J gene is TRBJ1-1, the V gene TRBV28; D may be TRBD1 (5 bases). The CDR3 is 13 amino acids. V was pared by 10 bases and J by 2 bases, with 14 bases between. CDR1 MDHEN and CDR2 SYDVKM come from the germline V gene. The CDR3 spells CATVRGLNTEAFF. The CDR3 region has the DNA TGTGCCACCGTCCGGGGACTAAACACTGAAGCTTTCTTT.

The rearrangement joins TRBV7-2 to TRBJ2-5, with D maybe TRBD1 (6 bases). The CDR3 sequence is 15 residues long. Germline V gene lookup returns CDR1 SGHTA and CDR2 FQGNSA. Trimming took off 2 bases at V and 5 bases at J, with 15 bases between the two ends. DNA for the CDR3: TGTGCCAGCAGCTTACGACCCAGGGGTAGGGAGACCCAGTACTTC. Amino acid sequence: CASSLRPRGRETQYF.